Listed below are T cell receptor delta chains from one sample, sequenced in a study of Vδ1+ human thymocytes. TCRdb fed the multiplex PCR reads to CATT. The table records 80,000 or so delta-chain clones, about 35% of them present only once. The sequenced material came from Vdelta1+ gamma-delta thymocytes from the thymus. Receptor source: a boy under two years old who had congenital heart surgery. CDR3s include the opening cysteine and the closing phenylalanine or tryptophan.

j_call | cdr3_length | v_call | cdr3_aa
TRDJ1 | 20 | TRDV1 | CALGESVKYWGIQGGDKLIF
TRDJ1 | 20 | TRDV1 | CALGEPPLPITTIYTDKLIF
TRDJ1 | 23 | TRDV1 | CALGERRVFLHPPGGWYTDKLIF
TRDJ1 | 17 | TRDV1 | CALGELAGDPYTDKLIF
TRDJ1 | 22 | TRDV1 | CALGETVLLRILGDTMTDKLIF
TRDJ1 | 24 | TRDV1 | CALGELVFGFSGLGDESYTDKLIF
TRDJ1 | 21 | TRDV1 | CALGGCVLRKTGDYPTDKLIF
TRDJ1 | 18 | TRDV2 | CACDHSYTLPQNTDKLIF
TRDJ1 | 20 | TRDV1 | CALGEYWNSLLGDMSDKLIF
TRDJ1 | 28 | TRDV1 | CALGEPRPSFQMARWGDTPLCNTDKLIF
TRDJ1 | 12 | TRDV2 | CACDDAGGMLIF
TRDJ1 | 22 | TRDV1 | CALGNKTSRLEDMWRDTDKLIF
TRDJ1 | 10 | TRDV2 | CASRPWALIF
TRDJ1 | 14 | TRDV3 | CALNILRYTDKLIF
TRDJ1 | 20 | TRDV1 | CALGELLRYWGIHPVDELIF
TRDJ1 | 15 | TRDV1 | CALGDPYPYTDKLIF
TRDJ1 | 15 | TRDV1 | CAPNKKGEDTDKLIF
TRDJ1 | 24 | TRDV1 | CALGERYPLPPDGGYTAEDDKLIF
TRDJ1 | 22 | TRDV1 | CALGDSYDSYWGILRLTDKLIF
TRDJ1 | 21 | TRDV1 | CALGELKGFLTLGIGTDKLIF
TRDJ1 | 18 | TRDV1 | CALGKSSQVAGVSDKLIF
TRDJ1 | 24 | TRDV1 | CALGEWGLIPYWGIRDRPQDKLIF
TRDJ1 | 15 | TRDV1 | CALGELASYTDKLIF
TRDJ1 | 19 | TRDV1 | CALALPHLPRRSYTDKLIF
TRDJ1 | 16 | TRDV1 | CALGDFWGPNTDKLIF
TRDJ1 | 19 | TRDV2 | CACDGIRDVTGGYTDKLIF
TRDJ1 | 18 | TRDV1 | CALGEVRLRHGPGDKLIF
TRDJ1 | 14 | TRDV3 | CALKRNVLGDKLIF
TRDJ1 | 18 | TRDV1 | CALGELGQVLPRYEKLIF
TRDJ1 | 19 | TRDV2 | CACDSGSKLGDPYTDKLIF
TRDJ1 | 25 | TRDV1 | CALGEPPAFLRYVTYWGSRDDKLIF
TRDJ1 | 23 | TRDV1 | CALGELILRRILGDPLYTDKLIF
TRDJ1 | 17 | TRDV1 | CALGERSPHWGFDKLIF
TRDJ1 | 22 | TRDV1 | CALGELALRNTGASKYTDKLIF
TRDJ1 | 16 | TRDV1 | CALYYGWGMYTDKLIF
TRDJ1 | 15 | TRDV1 | CALGEIDPSPGKLIF
TRDJ1 | 24 | TRDV1 | CALGAPFLPTMYWGIRFGTDKLIF
TRDJ1 | 22 | TRDV1 | CALGELVRLVPTSREYTDKLIF
TRDJ2 | 18 | TRDV1 | CALGERGLTHPPIPQLFF
TRDJ1 | 18 | TRDV1 | CALGDLGDTREHPDKLIF
TRDJ1 | 15 | TRDV1 | CALGEGGDPTDKLIF
TRDJ1 | 26 | TRDV1 | CALGDQKGLLLVLGFNRKSYTDKLIF
TRDJ1 | 17 | TRDV1 | CALGGLLGAQYTDKLIF
TRDJ1 | 19 | TRDV1 | CALGGGAFFNVFATDKLIF
TRDJ1 | 21 | TRDV1 | CALGELHSYRVLGGSTDKLIF
TRDJ1 | 27 | TRDV1 | CALGELSPFVFVTRLGVLGEQNSKLIF
TRDJ1 | 19 | TRDV1 | CALGELSPPQYCQGDKLIF
TRDJ1 | 18 | TRDV1 | CALGHPNTLGDKKGKLIF
TRDJ1 | 14 | TRDV2 | CATWWLTYTDKLIF
TRDJ1 | 21 | TRDV1 | CALGELRPPSYPVLGSGILIF
TRDJ1 | 20 | TRDV1 | CALGELHLRGTGGYGDKLIF
TRDJ1 | 22 | TRDV1 | CALGELEFLRKLGIPAAAKLIF
TRDJ1 | 23 | TRDV1 | CALGERPSPSGGYKTVGADKLIF